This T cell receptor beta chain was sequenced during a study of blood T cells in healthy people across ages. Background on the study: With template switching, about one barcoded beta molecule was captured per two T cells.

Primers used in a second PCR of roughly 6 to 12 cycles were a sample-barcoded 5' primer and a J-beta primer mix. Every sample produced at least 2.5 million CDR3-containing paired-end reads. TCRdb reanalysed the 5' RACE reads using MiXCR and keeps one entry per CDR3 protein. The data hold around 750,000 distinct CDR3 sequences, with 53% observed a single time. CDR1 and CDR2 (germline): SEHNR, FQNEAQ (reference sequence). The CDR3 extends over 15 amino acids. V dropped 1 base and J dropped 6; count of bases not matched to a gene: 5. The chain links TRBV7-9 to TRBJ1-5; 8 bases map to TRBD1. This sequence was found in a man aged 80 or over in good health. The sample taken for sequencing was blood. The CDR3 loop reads CASSLGTGLGQPQHF. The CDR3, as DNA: TGTGCCAGCAGCTTAGGGACAGGGCTCGGTCAGCCCCAGCATTTT.